The 11 T cell receptor beta chains in this list originate from one sample, sequenced in a study of T cells expressing NK-cell markers. For each CDR3 protein, TCRdb gives one entry from its re-call of the 5' RACE reads, without DNA. The listing records approximately 150,000 distinct CDR3 sequences. Sequenced input: blood T cells: a sorted CD56 or NKG2C T cell subset, CD4+ or CD8+ T cells, or bulk PBMC T cells (not recorded which). These receptors came from a man aged 18-30 years in good health.

This chain joins TRBV7-9 and TRBJ2-2. Germline V lookup: CDR1 SEHNR, CDR2 FQNEAQ (reference sequence). The CDR3 runs to 15 residues. The CDR3 here is CASSLVDQNTGELFF.

The rearrangement joins TRBV7-9 to TRBJ2-1. Germline V lookup: CDR1 SEHNR, CDR2 FQNEAQ (reference sequence). The CDR3 totals 14 residues. The CDR3 region is CASSHLDHSNEQFF.

V and J are TRBV4-1 and TRBJ2-2; TCRdb selects TRBD2, and the lack of DNA leaves this call unchecked. The CDR3 sequence is 16 residues long. Germline CDR1 and CDR2: MGHRA and YSYEKL. The CDR3 protein is CASSHDLAGPTGELFF.

This chain connects TRBV29-1 to TRBJ2-3; there is no DNA to check the TCRdb D call of TRBD2. Germline assignment: CDR1 SQVTM and CDR2 ANQGSEA. The CDR3 length is 14 residues. CDR3 residues: CSGAGLAARDTQYF.

The chain is built from TRBV19 and TRBJ1-5. CDR1 is LNHDA and CDR2 is SQIVND in the germline V gene (reference sequence). This CDR3 has 16 amino acids. The chain's CDR3 is CASSRIGRGIDQPQHF.

The V call is TRBV12-3 or TRBV12-4, the J call TRBJ2-2; the TRBD1 assignment by TCRdb is unverifiable without DNA. This CDR3 is 15 amino acids long. CDR3 region: CASSLGTGNAGELFF.

CDR3 sequence reads: CASSYSGDSYNEQFF. The chain carries TRBV6-2 or TRBV6-3 and TRBJ2-1. The CDR3 totals 15 residues. The germline V gene has CDR1 MNHEY and CDR2 SVGEGT.

The chain carries TRBV29-1 and TRBJ2-7; the D gene TCRdb calls, TRBD2, cannot be checked with no DNA. The CDR3 is made up of 14 amino acids. Germline lookup yields CDR1 SQVTM and CDR2 ANQGSEA. The CDR3 sequence: CSVKTGEALGEQYF.

The gene calls are TRBV11-2 and TRBJ2-7. Germline V gives CDR1 SGHAT, CDR2 FQNNGV. The CDR3 runs to 18 residues. The CDR3 loop reads CASRRATSVLGRSYEQYF.

The gene calls are TRBV7-8 and TRBJ1-4. The CDR3 length is 13 residues. Germline lookup yields CDR1 SGHVS and CDR2 FQNEAQ. The CDR3 region is CASSLYTIEKLFF. The full variable domain, completed using reference TRBV7-8 and TRBJ1-4, is GAGVSQSPRYKVAKRGQDVALRCDPISGHVSLFWYQQALGQGPEFLTYFQNEAQLDKSGLPSDRFFAERPEGSVSTLKIQRTQQEDSAVYLCASSLYTIEKLFFGSGTQLSVL.

The chain recombines TRBV6-5 with TRBJ2-2; with no DNA, the TCRdb D assignment of TRBD1 cannot be verified. Germline CDR1 is MNHEY and CDR2 is SVGAGI. This CDR3 has 17 amino acids. Here the CDR3 reads CASSYWRDKLNTGELFF.